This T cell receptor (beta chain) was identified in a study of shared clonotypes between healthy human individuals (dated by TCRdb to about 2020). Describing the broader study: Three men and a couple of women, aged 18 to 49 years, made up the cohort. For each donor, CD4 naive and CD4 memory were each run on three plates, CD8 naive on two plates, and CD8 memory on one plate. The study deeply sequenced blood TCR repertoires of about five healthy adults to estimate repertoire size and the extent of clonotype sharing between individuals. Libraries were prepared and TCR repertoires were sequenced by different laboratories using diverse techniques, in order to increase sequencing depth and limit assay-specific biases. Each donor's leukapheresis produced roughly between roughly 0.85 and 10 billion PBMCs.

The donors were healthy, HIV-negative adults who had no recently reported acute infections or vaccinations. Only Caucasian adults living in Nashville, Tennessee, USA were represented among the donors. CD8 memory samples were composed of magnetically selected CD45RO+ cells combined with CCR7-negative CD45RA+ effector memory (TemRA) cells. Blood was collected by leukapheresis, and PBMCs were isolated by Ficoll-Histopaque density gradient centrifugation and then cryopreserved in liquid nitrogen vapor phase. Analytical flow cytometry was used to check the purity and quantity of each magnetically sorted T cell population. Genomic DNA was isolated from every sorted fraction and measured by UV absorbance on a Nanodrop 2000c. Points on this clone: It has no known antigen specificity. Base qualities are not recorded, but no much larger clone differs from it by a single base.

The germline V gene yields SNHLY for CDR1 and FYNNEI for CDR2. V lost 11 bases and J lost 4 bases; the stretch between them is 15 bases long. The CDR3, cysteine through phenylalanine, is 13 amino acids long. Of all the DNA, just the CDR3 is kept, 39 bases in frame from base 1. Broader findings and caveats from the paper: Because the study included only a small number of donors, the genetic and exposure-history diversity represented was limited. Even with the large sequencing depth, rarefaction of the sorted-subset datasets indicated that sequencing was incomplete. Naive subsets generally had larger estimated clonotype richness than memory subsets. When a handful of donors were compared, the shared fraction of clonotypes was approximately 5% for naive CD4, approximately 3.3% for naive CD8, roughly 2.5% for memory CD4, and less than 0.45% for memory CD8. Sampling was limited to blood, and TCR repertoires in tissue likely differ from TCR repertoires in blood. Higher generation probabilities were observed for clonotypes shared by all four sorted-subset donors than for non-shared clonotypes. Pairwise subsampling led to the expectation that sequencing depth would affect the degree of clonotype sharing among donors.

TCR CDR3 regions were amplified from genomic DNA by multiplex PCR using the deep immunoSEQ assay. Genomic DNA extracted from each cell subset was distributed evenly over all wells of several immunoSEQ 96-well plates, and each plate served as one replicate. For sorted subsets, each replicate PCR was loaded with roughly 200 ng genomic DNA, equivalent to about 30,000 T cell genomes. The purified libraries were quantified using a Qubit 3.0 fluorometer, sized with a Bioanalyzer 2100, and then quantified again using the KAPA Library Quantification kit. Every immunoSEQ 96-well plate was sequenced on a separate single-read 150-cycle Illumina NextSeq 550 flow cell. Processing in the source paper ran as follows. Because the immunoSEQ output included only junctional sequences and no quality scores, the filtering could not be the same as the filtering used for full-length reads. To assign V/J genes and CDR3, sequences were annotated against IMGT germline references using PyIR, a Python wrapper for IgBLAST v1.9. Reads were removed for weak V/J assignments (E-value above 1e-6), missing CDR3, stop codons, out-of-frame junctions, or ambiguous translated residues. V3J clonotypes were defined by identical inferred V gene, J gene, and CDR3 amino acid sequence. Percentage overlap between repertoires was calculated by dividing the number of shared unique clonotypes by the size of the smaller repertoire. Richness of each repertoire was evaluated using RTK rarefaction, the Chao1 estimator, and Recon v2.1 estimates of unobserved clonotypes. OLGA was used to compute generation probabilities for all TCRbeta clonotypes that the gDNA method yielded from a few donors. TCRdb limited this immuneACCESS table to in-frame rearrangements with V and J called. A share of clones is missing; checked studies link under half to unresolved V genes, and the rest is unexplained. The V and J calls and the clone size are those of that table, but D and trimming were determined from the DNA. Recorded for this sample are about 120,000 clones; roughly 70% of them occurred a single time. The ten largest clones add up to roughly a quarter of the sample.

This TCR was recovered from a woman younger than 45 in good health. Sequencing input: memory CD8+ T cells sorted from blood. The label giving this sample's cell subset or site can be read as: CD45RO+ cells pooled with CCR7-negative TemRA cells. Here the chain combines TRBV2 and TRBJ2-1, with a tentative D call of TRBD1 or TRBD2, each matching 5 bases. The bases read TGTGCCGGAGCCGGGGCATTATACAATGAGCAGTTCTTC. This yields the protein CAGAGALYNEQFF.